These 17 T cell receptor beta chains were all obtained from the same sample, sequenced in a study of blood T cell repertoires in COVID-19. This table comes from immunoSEQ multiplex PCR, and its TCRdb copy is limited to in-frame clones, with some not included. The sample has about 300,000 clones; over 85% are singletons. Sequenced sample: PBMCs or T cells enriched from blood (not recorded which). Receptors originate from a woman aged 45-59 years who had been exposed to COVID-19.

The chain uses TRBV7-2 and TRBJ1-4; 7 bases align to TRBD1. There are 15 residues in the CDR3. The V gene's germline CDR1 is SGHTA and CDR2 FQGNSA. V dropped 5 bases and J dropped 8; count of bases not matched to a gene: 11. In DNA form, the CDR3 reads TGTGCCAGCAGCCCGTACAGGGGTACGGTCGAAAAACTGTTTTTT. Protein sequence: CASSPYRGTVEKLFF.

The rearrangement links TRBV6-1 to TRBJ2-1, with 13 bases lining up with TRBD2. Germline V CDR1 and CDR2: MNHNS, SASEGT. With V trimmed by 1 base and J by 6 bases, 9 bases remained unmatched. The CDR3 length is 18 residues. The CDR3 here is CASSEGPWRTSGGNEQFF. CDR3 nucleotides: TGTGCCAGCAGTGAAGGGCCTTGGCGGACTAGCGGGGGCAATGAGCAGTTCTTC.

This chain joins TRBV18 and TRBJ1-1; TRBD1 matches at 8 bases. Germline-derived CDR1 and CDR2 are KGHSH and LQKENI. Trimming cost V 1 base and J 6 bases; bases outside gene matches: 13. The CDR3 extends over 17 amino acids. CDR3: CASSPQMSTGEDAEAFF. CDR3 DNA sequence: TGTGCCAGCTCACCACAGATGTCGACAGGGGAAGACGCTGAAGCTTTCTTT. The variable domain in full, completed from reference TRBV18 and TRBJ1-1, reads NAGVMQNPRHLVRRRGQEARLRCSPMKGHSHVYWYRQLPEEGLKFMVYLQKENIIDESGMPKERFSAEFPKEGPSILRIQQVVRGDSAAYFCASSPQMSTGEDAEAFFGQGTRLTVV.

V gene TRBV28 combines with J gene TRBJ1-5; TRBD1 might be the D (6 bases). V dropped 7 bases and J dropped 6 bases, with 19 bases sitting between them. The CDR3 contains 15 residues. Looked up from germline, CDR1 is MDHEN and CDR2 is SYDVKM. CDR3 amino acids: CASNRDRGAVQPQHF. The CDR3 DNA reads TGTGCCAGCAACCGGGACCGGGGGGCGGTTCAGCCCCAGCATTTT.

This chain connects TRBV11-3 to TRBJ2-5; possible D gene TRBD1, 6 bases. Trimming left V 5 bases short and J 2 bases short, with 15 bases between. Germline V CDR1 and CDR2: SGHNT, YENEEA. The CDR3 spans 15 residues. As DNA, the CDR3 is TGTGCCAGCAGCCCGGGACACGCTGGACAAGAGACCCAGTACTTC. Its translation is CASSPGHAGQETQYF.

The J gene is TRBJ2-3, the V gene TRBV6-5, with D hard to call. The CDR3 length is 13 residues. Germline V gene lookup returns CDR1 MNHEY and CDR2 SVGAGI. Trimming took off 5 bases at V and 7 bases at J, with 13 bases between the two ends. CDR3 coding DNA: TGTGCCAGCAGTACCGGCCAGGCAAATACGCAGTATTTT. Protein: CASSTGQANTQYF.

The rearrangement uses TRBV15 and TRBJ2-7; tentative D call: TRBD2 (7 bases). This CDR3 has 16 residues. CDR1 and CDR2 (germline): LNHNV, YYDKDF (reference sequence). V lost 1 base and J 6 bases, leaving 19 bases between the germline ends. CDR3 amino acids: CATSRGPGGYLGEQYF. CDR3 DNA sequence: TGTGCCACCAGCAGAGGTCCGGGGGGCTACCTTGGCGAGCAGTACTTC.

The gene calls are TRBV24-1 and TRBJ2-2; tentatively, D is TRBD2 (6 bases). Germline V gene sequence: CDR1 KGHDR, CDR2 SFDVKD. Trimming removed 3 bases from V and 4 bases from J, with 11 bases in between. The CDR3 extends over 15 amino acids. The CDR3 protein is CATSDAGTGTGELFF. CDR3 nucleotide sequence: TGTGCCACCAGTGATGCCGGGACTGGCACCGGGGAGCTGTTTTTT.

The gene calls are TRBV28 and TRBJ2-1, with 9 nucleotides matching TRBD1. CDR1 and CDR2 (germline): MDHEN, SYDVKM. The CDR3 is made up of 14 amino acids. The J segment lost 7 bases and the V segment lost 6 bases, leaving 7 bases of the junction unmatched. CDR3 region: CASRLTGGRNEQFF. The CDR3 DNA reads TGTGCCAGCAGACTCACAGGGGGCAGGAATGAGCAGTTCTTC.

V usage is TRBV13 and J usage is TRBJ2-7; D might be TRBD1 (5 bases). Deletions cut 0 bases from V and 5 bases from J, with 8 bases between. The CDR3 has 13 residues. The germline CDR1 and CDR2 sequences are PRHDT and FYEKMQ (reference sequence). Here the CDR3 DNA reads TGTGCCAGCAGCTTAGGGGTAGGGGACGAGCAGTACTTC. This gives the protein CASSLGVGDEQYF.

This clone was seen just once. The chain couples TRBV20-1 to TRBJ1-2; TRBD1 aligns across 10 bases. The CDR3 is 18 amino acids. Germline V gene sequence: CDR1 DFQATT, CDR2 SNEGSKA (reference sequence). The V gene end was trimmed by 3 bases and the J gene end by 4 bases; junction bases not matched to a gene: 17. CDR3: CSASLVLVGDRGTYGYTF. CDR3 DNA: TGCAGTGCTAGTTTAGTTTTGGTTGGGGACAGGGGCACCTATGGCTACACCTTC.

The genes are TRBV28 and TRBJ2-5; 8 positions match TRBD1. V lost 5 bases and J lost 4; bases outside the gene matches: 12. The CDR3 runs to 16 residues. Per germline, CDR1 MDHEN and CDR2 SYDVKM. Here the CDR3 reads CASSEAGQGGGETQYF. Written as DNA, the CDR3 is TGTGCCAGCAGTGAAGCCGGACAGGGCGGTGGAGAGACCCAGTACTTC.

The rearrangement links TRBV29-1 to TRBJ2-1; D tentatively fits TRBD1 or TRBD2 (5 bases each). Trimming left V 7 bases short and J 6 bases short, with 22 bases between. The CDR3 has 15 amino acids. The germline V gene encodes CDR1 SQVTM and CDR2 ANQGSEA. In DNA, the CDR3 is TGCAGCGCGGGACCGCCGCGTATCGTTTCCAATGAGCAGTTCTTC. It yields the protein CSAGPPRIVSNEQFF.

The chain recombines TRBV12-3 or TRBV12-4 with TRBJ2-7; D is perhaps TRBD2 (5 bases). The CDR3 is made up of 13 amino acids. Trimming removed 6 bases at V and 3 bases at J, with 12 bases between. CDR3 region: CASSSWGDYEQYF. CDR3 DNA: TGTGCCAGCAGCTCTTGGGGAGACTACGAGCAGTACTTC.

V is TRBV7-9 and J is TRBJ2-1; D not resolved. This CDR3 spans 12 amino acids. In germline, CDR1 is SEHNR, CDR2 FQNEAQ (reference sequence). The V end lost 6 bases, the J end lost 8 bases, and 11 bases lay between the germline ends. The CDR3 region is CASRPTVHEQFF. The CDR3 DNA reads as TGTGCCAGCAGACCAACAGTACATGAGCAGTTCTTC. Drawing the rest from reference TRBV7-9 and TRBJ2-1, the complete variable domain is DTGVSQNPRHKITKRGQNVTFRCDPISEHNRLYWYRQTLGQGPEFLTYFQNEAQLEKSRLLSDRFSAERPKGSFSTLEIQRTEQGDSAMYLCASRPTVHEQFFGPGTRLTVL.

The chain is built from TRBV5-6 and TRBJ1-1, with D unresolved. The CDR3 totals 15 residues. Trimming cost V 0 bases and J 3 bases, with 12 bases left between them. Germline-derived CDR1 and CDR2 are SGHDT and YYEEEE. The CDR3 region is CASSLGYGSYTEAFF. In DNA, the CDR3 is TGTGCCAGCAGCTTGGGTTACGGGAGTTACACTGAAGCTTTCTTT.

The rearrangement joins TRBV5-8 to TRBJ1-1, with D perhaps matching TRBD1 (5 bases). Germline CDR1 is SGHTS and CDR2 is YDEGEE. V lost 4 bases, J lost 8 bases, and 12 bases lay in between. The CDR3 covers 12 residues. CDR3 loop: CASSLTHREAFF. DNA for the CDR3: TGTGCCAGCAGCCTAACTCACAGGGAAGCTTTCTTT.